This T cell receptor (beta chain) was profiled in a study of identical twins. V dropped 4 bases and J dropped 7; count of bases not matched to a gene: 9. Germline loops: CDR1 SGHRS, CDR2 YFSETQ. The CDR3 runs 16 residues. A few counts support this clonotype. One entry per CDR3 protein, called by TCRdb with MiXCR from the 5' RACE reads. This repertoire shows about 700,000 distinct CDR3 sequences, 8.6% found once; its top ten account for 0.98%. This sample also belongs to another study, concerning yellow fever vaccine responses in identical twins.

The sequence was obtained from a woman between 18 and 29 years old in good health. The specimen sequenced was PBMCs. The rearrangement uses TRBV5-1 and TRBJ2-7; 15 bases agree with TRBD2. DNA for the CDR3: TGCGCCAGCAGCCTAGGACTAGCGGGAGGGCTGGGAGAGCAGTACTTC. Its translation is CASSLGLAGGLGEQYF.